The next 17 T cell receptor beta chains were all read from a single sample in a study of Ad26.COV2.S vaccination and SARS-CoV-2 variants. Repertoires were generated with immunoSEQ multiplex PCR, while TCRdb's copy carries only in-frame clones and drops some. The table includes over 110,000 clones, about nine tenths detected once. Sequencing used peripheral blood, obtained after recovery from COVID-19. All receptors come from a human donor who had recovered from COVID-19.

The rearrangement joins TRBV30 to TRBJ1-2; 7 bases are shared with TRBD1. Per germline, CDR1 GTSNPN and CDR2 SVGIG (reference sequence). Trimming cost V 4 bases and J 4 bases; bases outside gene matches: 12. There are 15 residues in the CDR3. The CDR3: CAWMLGQRIGYGYTF. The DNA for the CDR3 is TGTGCCTGGATGCTGGGACAGAGGATCGGCTATGGCTACACCTTC.

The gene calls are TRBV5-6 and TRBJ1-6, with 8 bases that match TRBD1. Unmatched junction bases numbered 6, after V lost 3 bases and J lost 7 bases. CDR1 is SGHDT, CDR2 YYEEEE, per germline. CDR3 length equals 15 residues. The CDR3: CASSSDRVGNSPLHF. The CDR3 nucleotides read TGTGCCAGCAGCTCGGACAGGGTCGGGAATTCACCCCTCCACTTT.

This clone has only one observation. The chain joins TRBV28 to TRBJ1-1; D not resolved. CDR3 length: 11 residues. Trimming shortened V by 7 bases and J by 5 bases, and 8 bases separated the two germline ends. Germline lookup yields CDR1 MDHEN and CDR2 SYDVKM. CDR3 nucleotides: TGTGCCAGCACCCTTTCGACTGAAGCTTTCTTT. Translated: CASTLSTEAFF.

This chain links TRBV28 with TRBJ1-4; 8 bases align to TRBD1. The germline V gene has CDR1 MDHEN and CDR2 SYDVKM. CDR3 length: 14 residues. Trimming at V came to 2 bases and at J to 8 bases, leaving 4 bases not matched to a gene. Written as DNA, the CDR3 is TGTGCCAGCAGTTTAGCAGGGGACAGGGAAAAACTGTTTTTT. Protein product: CASSLAGDREKLFF.

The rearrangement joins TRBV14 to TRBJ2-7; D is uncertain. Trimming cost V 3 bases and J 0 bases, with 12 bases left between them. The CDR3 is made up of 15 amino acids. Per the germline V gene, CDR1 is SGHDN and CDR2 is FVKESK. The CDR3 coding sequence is TGTGCCAGCAGCCAGGCCCTCGGTGTCTCCTACGAGCAGTACTTC. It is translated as CASSQALGVSYEQYF.

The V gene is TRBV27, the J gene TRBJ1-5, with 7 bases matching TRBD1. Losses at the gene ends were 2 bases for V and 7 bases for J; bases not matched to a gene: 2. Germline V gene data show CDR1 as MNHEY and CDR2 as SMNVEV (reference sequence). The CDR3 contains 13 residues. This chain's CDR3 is CASSLLGGQPQHF. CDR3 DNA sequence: TGTGCCAGCAGTTTACTAGGGGGCCAGCCCCAGCATTTT.

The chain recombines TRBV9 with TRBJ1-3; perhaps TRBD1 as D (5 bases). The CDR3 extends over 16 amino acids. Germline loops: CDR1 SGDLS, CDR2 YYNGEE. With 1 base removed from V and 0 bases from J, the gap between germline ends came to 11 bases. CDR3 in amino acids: CASSVTGLYSGNTIYF. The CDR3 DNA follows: TGTGCCAGCAGCGTAACAGGACTATACTCTGGAAACACCATATATTTT.

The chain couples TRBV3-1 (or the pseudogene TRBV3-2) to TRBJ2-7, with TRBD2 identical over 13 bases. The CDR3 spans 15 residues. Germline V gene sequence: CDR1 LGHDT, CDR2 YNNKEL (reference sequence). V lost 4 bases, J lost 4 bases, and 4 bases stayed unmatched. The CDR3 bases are TGTGCCAGCAGCCCCCCGGGACTAGCGGGGTACGAGCAGTACTTC. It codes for CASSPPGLAGYEQYF.

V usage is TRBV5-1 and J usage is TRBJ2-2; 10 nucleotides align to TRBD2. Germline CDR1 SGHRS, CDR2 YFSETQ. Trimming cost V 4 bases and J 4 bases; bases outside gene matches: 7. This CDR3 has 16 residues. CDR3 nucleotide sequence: TGCGCCAGCAGCAGAACTAGCGGGGTCTCCACCGGGGAGCTGTTTTTT. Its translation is CASSRTSGVSTGELFF.

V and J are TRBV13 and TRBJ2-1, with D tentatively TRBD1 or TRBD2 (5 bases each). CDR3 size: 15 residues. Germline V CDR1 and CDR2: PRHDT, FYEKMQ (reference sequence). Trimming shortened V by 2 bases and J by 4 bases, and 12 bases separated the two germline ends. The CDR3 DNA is TGTGCCAGCAGCTTATTAGGGACGGGGTACAATGAGCAGTTCTTC. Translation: CASSLLGTGYNEQFF.

CDR3 region: CASSAPGLAGGPEISTDTQYF. As DNA, the CDR3 is TGCGCCAGCAGCGCACCGGGACTAGCGGGGGGGCCAGAGATTAGCACAGATACGCAGTATTTT. The chain carries TRBV5-1 and TRBJ2-3, with 16 bases aligning to TRBD2. The CDR3 sequence is 21 residues long. V gave up 4 bases and J gave up 0 bases; unmatched junction bases: 14. CDR1 and CDR2 (germline): SGHRS, YFSETQ.

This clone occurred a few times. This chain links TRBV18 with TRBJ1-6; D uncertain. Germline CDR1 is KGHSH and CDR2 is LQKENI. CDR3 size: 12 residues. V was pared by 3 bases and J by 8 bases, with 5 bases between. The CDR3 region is CASSPGHSPLHF. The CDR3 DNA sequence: TGTGCCAGCTCACCTGGGCATTCACCCCTCCACTTT.

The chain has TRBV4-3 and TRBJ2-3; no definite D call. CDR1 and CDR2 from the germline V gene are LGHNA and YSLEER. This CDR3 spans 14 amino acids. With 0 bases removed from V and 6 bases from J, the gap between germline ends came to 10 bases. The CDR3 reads CASSQDGSADTQYF. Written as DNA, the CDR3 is TGCGCCAGCAGCCAAGATGGGTCTGCGGATACGCAGTATTTT.

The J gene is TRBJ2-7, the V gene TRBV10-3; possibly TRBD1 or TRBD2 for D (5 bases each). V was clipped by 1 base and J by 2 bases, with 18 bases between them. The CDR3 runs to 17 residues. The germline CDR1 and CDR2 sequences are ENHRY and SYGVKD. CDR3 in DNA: TGTGCCATCAGTGAGTGGGTTCGGGGCACGGGCACCTACGAGCAGTACTTC. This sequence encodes CAISEWVRGTGTYEQYF.

This CDR3 reads CASSSPTLNKGNEQFF. The CDR3 DNA follows: TGTGCCAGCAGCTCACCGACCCTAAACAAGGGAAATGAGCAGTTCTTC. V is TRBV7-2 and J is TRBJ2-1, with unresolved D. CDR3 size: 16 residues. V was clipped by 4 bases and J by 7 bases, with 20 bases between them. Germline V gene data show CDR1 as SGHTA and CDR2 as FQGNSA.

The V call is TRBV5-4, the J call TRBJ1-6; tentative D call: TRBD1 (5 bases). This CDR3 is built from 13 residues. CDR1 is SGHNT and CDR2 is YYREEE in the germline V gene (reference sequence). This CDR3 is CAGGTSYNSPLHF. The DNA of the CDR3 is TGTGCTGGGGGGACCTCCTATAATTCACCCCTCCACTTT. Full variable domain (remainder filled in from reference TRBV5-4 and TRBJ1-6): ETGVTQSPTHLIKTRGQQVTLRCSSQSGHNTVSWYQQALGQGPQFIFQYYREEENGRGNFPPRFSGLQFPNYSSELNVNALELDDSALYLCAGGTSYNSPLHFGNGTRLTVT.

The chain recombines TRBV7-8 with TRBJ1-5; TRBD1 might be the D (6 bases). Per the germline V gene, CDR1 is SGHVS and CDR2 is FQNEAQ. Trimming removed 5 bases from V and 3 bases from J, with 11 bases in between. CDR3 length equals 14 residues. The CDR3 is CASSPRQDNQPQHF. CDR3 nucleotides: TGTGCCAGCAGCCCCAGACAGGACAATCAGCCCCAGCATTTT.